The 10 T cell receptor beta chains below come from one sample, sequenced in a study of breast tumors, draining lymph nodes, adjacent tissues. TCRdb called the multiplex PCR reads again in MiXCR, with one record for every CDR3 protein. The sample lists around 140,000 distinct CDR3 sequences; about 20% were seen once. Axillary draining lymph nodes of breast cancer patients supplied the node samples. Sample: axillary lymph node tissue. The receptors were gathered from a female donor with breast cancer. Some clones in this sample may be carry-over from other donors' samples.

V and J are TRBV10-2 and TRBJ1-1; D remains unclear. Trimming left V 7 bases short and J 3 bases short, with 12 bases between. Germline V gene data show CDR1 as WSHSY and CDR2 as SAAADI. The CDR3 extends over 13 amino acids. The CDR3 DNA is TGCGCCAGCACCCCTCGGACGGACACTGAAGCTTTCTTT. This gives the protein CASTPRTDTEAFF.

J is TRBJ2-3 and V is TRBV25-1; possibly TRBD2 for D (6 bases). Trimming removed 10 bases from V and 1 base from J, with 15 bases in between. Germline V gene data show CDR1 as MGHDK and CDR2 as SYGVNS. This CDR3 contains 14 residues. For the CDR3, the DNA is TGTGCCACCAGGACTAATTTAGGCACAGATACGCAGTATTTT. This translates into CATRTNLGTDTQYF.

A remark on this clonotype: A much bigger clone sits one base away, suggesting this may be a read error. V and J are TRBV5-1 and TRBJ2-5, with D possibly being TRBD1 (6 bases). This CDR3 comprises 15 residues. Germline loops: CDR1 SGHRS, CDR2 YFSETQ. CDR3 amino acids: CTSSAGTSYQETQYF. The CDR3 nucleotides read TGCACCAGCAGCGCCGGGACATCGTACCAAGAGACCCAGTACTTC. Full variable domain (outside the CDR3, taken from reference TRBV5-1 and TRBJ2-5): KAGVTQTPRYLIKTRGQQVTLSCSPISGHRSVSWYQQTPGQGLQFLFEYFSETQRNKGNFPGRFSGRQFSNSRSEMNVSTLELGDSALYLCTSSAGTSYQETQYFGPGTRLLVL.

About this clonotype: This may be a read error, as it is one base from a much larger clone. This chain joins TRBV9 and TRBJ2-2; the D gene is possibly TRBD2 (6 bases). The CDR3 spans 12 residues. The germline V gene has CDR1 SGDLS and CDR2 YYNGEE. This CDR3 is CASSVDVGGLFF. The CDR3 nucleotides read TGTGCCAGCAGCGTAGACGTCGGGGGGCTGTTTTTT.

This clonotype was counted ten times or more. V usage is TRBV11-3 and J usage is TRBJ2-3; 7 positions agree with TRBD2. Germline values: CDR1 SGHNT, CDR2 YENEEA. CDR3 length equals 14 residues. V lost 3 bases, J lost 5 bases, and 5 bases stayed unmatched. In DNA, the CDR3 is TGTGCCAGCAGCTTCCGGGAGGTTGTAGATACGCAGTATTTT. Translating gives CASSFREVVDTQYF.

This chain connects TRBV7-6 to TRBJ2-3; 16 bases line up with TRBD2. This CDR3 has 19 residues. The germline gives CDR1 SGHVS, CDR2 FNYEAQ. V was clipped by 5 bases and J by 2 bases; unmatched bases: 10. The CDR3 sequence is CASSPRGGTSGRVTDTQYF. In DNA, the CDR3 is TGTGCCAGCAGCCCCCGGGGTGGGACTAGCGGGAGGGTCACAGATACGCAGTATTTT. Drawing the rest from reference TRBV7-6 and TRBJ2-3, the complete variable domain is GAGVSQSPRYKVTKRGQDVALRCDPISGHVSLYWYRQALGQGPEFLTYFNYEAQQDKSGLPNDRFSAERPEGSISTLTIQRTEQRDSAMYRCASSPRGGTSGRVTDTQYFGPGTRLTVL.

The chain links TRBV28 to TRBJ2-7; TRBD1 or TRBD2 may be the D gene (6 bases each). There are 16 residues in the CDR3. The V end was cut by 6 bases, the J end by 1 base, with 19 bases between. Per the germline V gene, CDR1 is MDHEN and CDR2 is SYDVKM. The DNA for the CDR3 is TGTGCCAGCAGGGAGGTACTGGGGGGCGCATCCTACGAGCAGTACTTC. It is translated as CASREVLGGASYEQYF.

A word on this clonotype: Since a much larger clone is just one base distant, this may be a read error. Given the absence of the conserved phenylalanine or tryptophan at the CDR3 end, a read error is likely. The gene calls are TRBV2 and TRBJ1-5; no clear D gene. Trimming shortened V by 4 bases and J by 4 bases, and 11 bases separated the two germline ends. The CDR3 is made up of 14 amino acids. CDR1 SNHLY and CDR2 FYNNEI come from the germline V gene. As DNA, the CDR3 is TGTGCCAGCAGTGGCTCCCGCGGGAATCAGCCCCAGCATTTG. Its translation: CASSGSRGNQPQHL.

V and J are TRBV4-3 and TRBJ1-5, with D hard to call. Germline CDR1 reads LGHNA; CDR2 reads YSLEER. V lost 1 base, J lost 1 base, and 14 bases lay in between. The CDR3 length is 17 residues. The CDR3 loop reads CASSQGPWKRSNQPQHF. In DNA form, the CDR3 reads TGCGCCAGCAGCCAAGGACCGTGGAAGAGAAGCAATCAGCCCCAGCATTTT.

About this clonotype: This may come from a read error, since a much larger clone is one base off. The chain employs TRBV12-3 or TRBV12-4 and TRBJ1-3; D is ambiguous. The CDR3 is made up of 12 amino acids. CDR3 loop: CASNLDGNTIYF. For the CDR3, the DNA is TGTGCCAGCAATTTAGATGGAAACACCATATATTTT.